The 17 T cell receptor beta chains below come from one sample, sequenced in a study of CD8 T cells in ankylosing spondylitis. TCRdb re-called the 5' RACE reads with MiXCR, one entry per CDR3 protein. The table lists some 200,000 distinct CDR3 sequences, roughly 12% of them singletons. Specimen: blood, either unsorted or a sorted T cell fraction (not recorded which). The source of these receptors is a male donor with ankylosing spondylitis or in good health (not recorded which).

This clonotype was detected a few times. CDR3 region: CAISDGSTSPGELFF. DNA for the CDR3: TGTGCCATCAGTGATGGTAGTACATCCCCCGGGGAGCTGTTTTTT. This sequence joins TRBV10-3 and TRBJ2-2; D gene unclear. This CDR3 has 15 amino acids. Per germline, CDR1 ENHRY and CDR2 SYGVKD. Trimming left V 3 bases short and J 6 bases short, with 14 bases between.

This clonotype was recorded at least ten times. V is TRBV7-9 and J is TRBJ1-2; no definite D call. Germline V gene data show CDR1 as SEHNR and CDR2 as FQNEAQ (reference sequence). The CDR3 runs to 13 residues. Trimming shortened V by 5 bases and J by 3 bases, and 10 bases separated the two germline ends. CDR3 in amino acids: CASSPRVDYGYTF. The CDR3 DNA follows: TGTGCCAGCAGCCCGAGGGTTGACTATGGCTACACCTTC.

This clonotype was detected a few times. The chain uses TRBV7-9 and TRBJ1-1, with a tentative D call TRBD1 (6 bases). Germline-derived CDR1 and CDR2 are SEHNR and FQNEAQ (reference sequence). V was pared by 4 bases and J by 1 base, with 13 bases between. This CDR3 region has 15 residues. CDR3 nucleotides: TGTGCCAGCAGCTCCCCCACAGGGACGAACACTGAAGCTTTCTTT. It translates to CASSSPTGTNTEAFF.

The chain has TRBV7-8 and TRBJ2-7; 12 bases are a match to TRBD2. The CDR3 sequence is 15 residues long. Germline V CDR1 and CDR2: SGHVS, FQNEAQ. Losses at the gene ends were 5 bases for V and 3 bases for J; bases not matched to a gene: 5. The CDR3 DNA is TGTGCCAGCAGCCCTTGGACTAGCGGGAACTACGAGCAGTACTTC. Translation: CASSPWTSGNYEQYF. Together with reference TRBV7-8 and TRBJ2-7, the CDR3 gives the full variable domain: GAGVSQSPRYKVAKRGQDVALRCDPISGHVSLFWYQQALGQGPEFLTYFQNEAQLDKSGLPSDRFFAERPEGSVSTLKIQRTQQEDSAVYLCASSPWTSGNYEQYFGPGTRLTVT.

This clonotype has only a few counts. The rearrangement links TRBV7-8 to TRBJ2-3, with TRBD1 identical over 7 bases. The germline V gene has CDR1 SGHVS and CDR2 FQNEAQ. Trimming removed 6 bases from V and 6 bases from J; junction bases left unmatched: 6. This CDR3 region has 13 residues. CDR3 DNA sequence: TGTGCCAGCAGTTCCAGGGGGATGGATACGCAGTATTTT. Protein sequence: CASSSRGMDTQYF.

This clonotype was recorded at least ten times. The chain uses TRBV7-9 and TRBJ1-5, with D unresolved. Deletions cut 6 bases from V and 4 bases from J, with 10 bases between. The CDR3 runs to 13 residues. Germline V lookup: CDR1 SEHNR, CDR2 FQNEAQ (reference sequence). CDR3 protein: CASRADTNQPQHF. The CDR3, as DNA: TGTGCCAGCAGAGCCGACACTAATCAGCCCCAGCATTTT.

This clonotype was observed a few times. CDR3 in amino acids: CASSQEAGVYEQYF. The CDR3 bases are TGCGCCAGCAGCCAAGAGGCAGGGGTGTACGAGCAGTACTTC. The gene calls are TRBV4-1 and TRBJ2-7; a weak D match, TRBD1 (6 bases). CDR3 length: 14 amino acids. V lost 0 bases and J 4 bases, leaving 10 bases between the germline ends. Germline V gene data show CDR1 as MGHRA and CDR2 as YSYEKL.

The chain is built from TRBV6-1 and TRBJ2-1; D remains unclear. Looked up from germline, CDR1 is MNHNS and CDR2 is SASEGT. Trimming took off 3 bases at V and 6 bases at J, with 15 bases between the two ends. The length of the CDR3 is 15 residues. The CDR3 nucleotides are TGTGCCAGCAGTGAGATTTACCCGGACGTCAATGAGCAGTTCTTC. Translating gives CASSEIYPDVNEQFF.

This clonotype has more than one count but fewer than ten. The chain recombines TRBV12-3 or TRBV12-4 with TRBJ2-2; TRBD2 matches 8 bases. The CDR3 has 15 amino acids. V lost 7 bases and J lost 7; bases outside the gene matches: 11. CDR3: CASTFIAGSGGELFF. The CDR3 nucleotides are TGTGCCAGCACCTTTATAGCGGGATCTGGCGGGGAGCTGTTTTTT.

This clonotype has at least ten counts. The V call is TRBV12-3 or TRBV12-4, the J call TRBJ2-5; D tentatively fits TRBD1 or TRBD2 (5 bases each). Trimming cost V 6 bases and J 2 bases, with 16 bases left between them. CDR3 length: 15 amino acids. The CDR3 region is CASSRIGTKQETQYF. DNA for the CDR3: TGTGCCAGCAGCCGCATCGGGACCAAGCAAGAGACCCAGTACTTC.

This clonotype occurred a few times. The chain carries TRBV5-8 and TRBJ2-5; the D is unclear. CDR3 length: 12 amino acids. V lost 1 base to trimming and J lost 5 bases, with 6 bases between them. Germline CDR1 and CDR2: SGHTS and YDEGEE. The CDR3 DNA follows: TGTGCCAGCAGCTTGAGGGCGGAGACCCAGTACTTC. It encodes CASSLRAETQYF.

This clonotype was detected a few times. The chain has TRBV4-2 and TRBJ2-1; 8 nucleotides match TRBD2. Germline V gives CDR1 LGHNA, CDR2 YNFKEQ. The trim removed 0 bases at V and 2 bases at J, leaving 3 bases unmatched. This CDR3 region has 16 residues. CDR3 sequence: CASSQEHGRAYNEQFF. Here the CDR3 DNA reads TGTGCCAGCAGCCAAGAACACGGGAGGGCCTACAATGAGCAGTTCTTC.

This clonotype was detected ten times or more. CDR3 loop: CASSYEGARTEAFF. The CDR3 region has the DNA TGTGCCAGCAGTTACGAGGGGGCGCGGACTGAAGCTTTCTTT. The chain employs TRBV6-5 and TRBJ1-1, with 7 nucleotides matching TRBD1. CDR1 is MNHEY, CDR2 SVGAGI, per germline. There are 14 residues in the CDR3. V was pared by 2 bases and J by 5 bases, with 5 bases of the junction left unmatched.

The chain employs TRBV19 and TRBJ2-3; no definite D call. CDR3 length: 11 residues. CDR1 and CDR2 (germline): LNHDA, SQIVND (reference sequence). The V end lost 3 bases, the J end lost 5 bases, and 3 bases lay between the germline ends. CDR3 DNA sequence: TGTGCCAGTAGTATCCTAGATACGCAGTATTTT. Translating gives CASSILDTQYF.

This chain connects TRBV7-2 to TRBJ2-7, with a weak D call TRBD2 (6 bases). The CDR3 covers 18 residues. The V end lost 0 bases, the J end lost 3 bases, and 21 bases lay between the germline ends. The V gene's germline CDR1 is SGHTA and CDR2 FQGNSA. Here the CDR3 DNA reads TGTGCCAGCAGCTTAGCCATTCAGGGAGGATGGCCCGACTACGAGCAGTACTTC. It yields the protein CASSLAIQGGWPDYEQYF. The full variable domain, with the rest looked up from reference TRBV7-2 and TRBJ2-7, is GAGVSQSPSNKVTEKGKDVELRCDPISGHTALYWYRQSLGQGLEFLIYFQGNSAPDKSGLPSDRFSAERTGGSVSTLTIQRTQQEDSAVYLCASSLAIQGGWPDYEQYFGPGTRLTVT.

This clonotype has ten or more counts. The chain couples TRBV7-9 to TRBJ2-7, with 7 nucleotides matching TRBD2. Germline V gene lookup returns CDR1 SEHNR and CDR2 FQNEAQ (reference sequence). Trimming cost V 10 bases and J 1 base; bases outside gene matches: 7. CDR3 length: 13 residues. DNA of the CDR3: TGTGCCATCGAAGCGGGACTTTCCTACGAGCAGTACTTC. The encoded protein is CAIEAGLSYEQYF. The variable domain in full, with the rest retrieved from reference TRBV7-9 and TRBJ2-7, is DTGVSQNPRHKITKRGQNVTFRCDPISEHNRLYWYRQTLGQGPEFLTYFQNEAQLEKSRLLSDRFSAERPKGSFSTLEIQRTEQGDSAMYLCAIEAGLSYEQYFGPGTRLTVT.

This clonotype was counted only a few times. V usage is TRBV5-1 and J usage is TRBJ2-1; 12 bases are shared with TRBD2. CDR1 is SGHRS, CDR2 YFSETQ, per germline. The J segment lost 10 bases and the V segment lost 3 bases, leaving 8 bases of the junction unmatched. CDR3 length equals 15 residues. CDR3 DNA sequence: TGCGCCAGCAGCTCCAGACTAGCGGGAGCGGAGGAGCAGTTCTTC. Translated, it gives CASSSRLAGAEEQFF. Using reference TRBV5-1 and TRBJ2-1 for the parts outside the CDR3, the full variable domain is KAGVTQTPRYLIKTRGQQVTLSCSPISGHRSVSWYQQTPGQGLQFLFEYFSETQRNKGNFPGRFSGRQFSNSRSEMNVSTLELGDSALYLCASSSRLAGAEEQFFGPGTRLTVL.